This entry lists 25 T cell receptor beta chains sequenced from one sample in a study of cytomegalovirus exposure and HLA in healthy donors. PCR amplification relied on 60 Vbeta primers (plus 13 Jbeta primers). TCRdb's copy holds only in-frame clones and misses some; the assay was immunoSEQ multiplex PCR. The sample has roughly 49,000 clones, 60% to 80% seen once. The sequenced sample consisted of PBMCs. These receptors came from a woman in her forties in good health and CMV-seropositive.

The rearrangement uses TRBV25-1 and TRBJ1-3; TRBD1 agrees at 7 bases. Trimming removed 0 bases from V and 2 bases from J; junction bases left unmatched: 1. In germline, CDR1 is MGHDK, CDR2 SYGVNS. The CDR3 runs 15 residues. In nucleotides, the CDR3 is TGTGCCAGCAGTGAATATAGGGGGCCTGGAAACACCATATATTTT. Translating gives CASSEYRGPGNTIYF.

This clone was seen more than once but under ten times. The CDR3 sequence: CASLEGGEYGYTF. In DNA form, the CDR3 reads TGTGCCAGCTTGGAAGGAGGGGAATATGGCTACACCTTC. The chain combines TRBV28 with TRBJ1-2; TRBD1 is a possible D gene (5 bases). The CDR3 totals 13 residues. Trimming removed 8 bases at V and 5 bases at J, with 15 bases between. Germline values: CDR1 MDHEN, CDR2 SYDVKM.

In nucleotides, the CDR3 is TGTGCCAGCAGTTACGACGTTGGCGGAATGAACACTGAAGCTTTCTTT. It yields the protein CASSYDVGGMNTEAFF. The chain is built from TRBV6-6 and TRBJ1-1, with D unclear. Germline V gene data show CDR1 as MNHNY and CDR2 as SVGAGI (reference sequence). This CDR3 has 16 residues. V was shortened by 2 bases and J by 0 bases, with 13 bases between the two germline ends.

This clone was observed a few times. The genes are TRBV16 and TRBJ1-5; 9 bases map to TRBD1. The CDR3 totals 16 residues. V trimming: 0 bases; J trimming: 5 bases; junction bases outside the gene matches: 5. Germline lookup yields CDR1 KGHSY and CDR2 FQNENV. This CDR3 is CASSQSSGQGHQPQHF. The CDR3 nucleotides read TGTGCCAGCAGCCAATCTTCCGGACAGGGGCATCAGCCCCAGCATTTT. The full variable domain, its missing parts supplied by reference TRBV16 and TRBJ1-5, is GEEVAQTPKHLVRGEGQKAKLYCAPIKGHSYVFWYQQVLKNEFKFLISFQNENVFDETGMPKERFSAKCLPNSPCSLEIQATKLEDSAVYFCASSQSSGQGHQPQHFGDGTRLSIL.

This clone was observed a few times. J is TRBJ2-5 and V is TRBV10-2; 7 bases are a match to TRBD1. V was clipped by 0 bases and J by 4 bases; unmatched bases: 5. The CDR3 has 15 residues. Germline lookup yields CDR1 WSHSY and CDR2 SAAADI. The CDR3 loop reads CASSESGGPRETQYF. In DNA form, the CDR3 reads TGCGCCAGCAGTGAGTCAGGGGGCCCAAGAGAGACCCAGTACTTC.

The rearrangement joins TRBV13 to TRBJ2-7; 9 nucleotides line up with TRBD1. From germline, CDR1 is PRHDT and CDR2 FYEKMQ (reference sequence). The trim removed 6 bases at V and 0 bases at J, leaving 6 bases unmatched. This CDR3 has 15 amino acids. CDR3 in amino acids: CASSAGQGSSYEQYF. The CDR3, as DNA: TGTGCCAGCAGTGCCGGACAGGGGTCCTCCTACGAGCAGTACTTC.

Points on this clone: Other nucleotide sequences from this sample produce the same CDR3. The rearrangement uses TRBV5-6 and TRBJ1-2; the D gene is possibly TRBD1 (6 bases). V was trimmed by 4 bases and J by 4 bases, leaving 11 bases between them. CDR1 is SGHDT, CDR2 YYEEEE, per germline. This CDR3 is built from 13 residues. The CDR3: CASSQDRAYGYTF. The CDR3 DNA is TGTGCCAGCAGCCAGGACAGAGCCTATGGCTACACCTTC.

The chain has TRBV19 and TRBJ2-1; 11 bases fit TRBD2. V shed 7 bases and J 1 base; nucleotides not matched to a gene: 15. This CDR3 contains 19 residues. Germline loops: CDR1 LNHDA, CDR2 SQIVND (reference sequence). The CDR3 sequence is CASKAGSGGVLGSYNEQFF. The CDR3 nucleotides are TGTGCCAGTAAGGCCGGTAGCGGGGGGGTCTTAGGATCCTACAATGAGCAGTTCTTC.

CDR3 DNA sequence: TGTGCCACAAGTCCGGGAATTAACACTGAAGCTTTCTTT. It specifies CATSPGINTEAFF. The chain combines TRBV15 with TRBJ1-1; D ambiguous. Germline V gene sequence: CDR1 LNHNV, CDR2 YYDKDF (reference sequence). The length of the CDR3 is 13 residues. Deletions cut 9 bases from V and 2 bases from J, with 13 bases between.

This clone has only one observation. Other DNA sequences in this specimen translate into the identical CDR3. The CDR3 loop is CASSPPPKAGYEQYF. DNA for the CDR3: TGTGCCAGCAGCCCCCCCCCGAAGGCGGGCTACGAGCAGTACTTC. V is TRBV5-7 and J is TRBJ2-7; TRBD2 is a possible D gene (5 bases). TRBV5-7 is classed as an ORF, of uncertain function. Trimming left V 4 bases short and J 3 bases short, with 17 bases between. The CDR3 is made up of 15 amino acids.

This clone occurred once. The chain couples TRBV4-2 to TRBJ2-5; TRBD2 agrees at 10 bases. The V segment lost 2 bases and the J segment 4 bases; nucleotides outside the gene matches: 13. CDR1 and CDR2 from the germline V gene are LGHNA and YNFKEQ. The CDR3 is made up of 18 amino acids. DNA for the CDR3: TGTGCCAGCAGCCAAAGTCCTAGCGGGGGCGCTCTCGGAGAGACCCAGTACTTC. Translated: CASSQSPSGGALGETQYF.

The chain has TRBV23-1 and TRBJ2-6; 10 bases match TRBD1. Being an ORF, TRBV23-1 has a function that is uncertain. With 0 bases clipped from V and 1 base from J, the junction kept 12 bases outside the gene matches. This CDR3 is built from 21 residues. This CDR3 reads CASSQSSTGGGGGSGANVLTF. The DNA of the CDR3 is TGCGCCAGCAGTCAATCGTCGACAGGGGGCGGTGGTGGGTCTGGGGCCAACGTCCTGACTTTC.

The CDR3 here is CASSPSGVNTDTQYF. The CDR3 DNA reads TGTGCCAGCAGCCCCAGCGGGGTCAACACAGATACGCAGTATTTT. The genes are TRBV5-4 and TRBJ2-3, with 7 nucleotides matching TRBD2. This CDR3 comprises 15 residues. Germline CDR1 and CDR2: SGHNT and YYREEE (reference sequence). V trimming: 4 bases; J trimming: 2 bases; junction bases outside the gene matches: 7.

This clone was recorded a few times. The V and J genes are TRBV19 and TRBJ2-2; the D is unclear. The germline CDR1 and CDR2 sequences are LNHDA and SQIVND (reference sequence). The length of the CDR3 is 12 residues. Trimming shortened V by 10 bases and J by 5 bases, and 11 bases separated the two germline ends. The CDR3 here is CATSSLTGELFF. The CDR3 region has the DNA TGTGCCACCTCGTCACTTACCGGGGAGCTGTTTTTT.

The chain has TRBV2 and TRBJ2-3, with 16 bases lining up with TRBD2. This CDR3 has 19 residues. Germline-derived CDR1 and CDR2 are SNHLY and FYNNEI. V shed 4 bases and J 3 bases; nucleotides not matched to a gene: 10. CDR3 amino acids: CASSAQGLAGGPRTDTQYF. The CDR3 DNA is TGTGCCAGCAGTGCCCAGGGACTAGCGGGGGGGCCCCGGACAGATACGCAGTATTTT.

The chain joins TRBV30 to TRBJ1-2, with D tentatively TRBD1 (6 bases). Germline-derived CDR1 and CDR2 are GTSNPN and SVGIG (reference sequence). CDR3 length: 10 amino acids. V shed 5 bases and J shed 14 bases, with 15 bases lying between them. As DNA, the CDR3 is TGTGCCTGGGTCGACAGGACCACGACCTTC. It specifies CAWVDRTTTF. The full variable domain, completed using reference TRBV30 and TRBJ1-2, is SQTIHQWPATLVQPVGSPLSLECTVEGTSNPNLYWYRQAAGRGLQLLFYSVGIGQISSEVPQNLSASRPQDRQFILSSKKLLLSDSGFYLCAWVDRTTTFGSGTRLTVV.

The J gene is TRBJ1-1, the V gene TRBV5-4; TRBD1 matches 7 bases. CDR1 is SGHNT and CDR2 is YYREEE in the germline V gene (reference sequence). Trimming at V came to 4 bases and at J to 0 bases, leaving 6 bases not matched to a gene. The CDR3 consists of 15 residues. In DNA, the CDR3 is TGTGCCAGCAGCCTTAAGACAGGGATGAACACTGAAGCTTTCTTT. Its protein product is CASSLKTGMNTEAFF. Complete variable domain (other parts from reference TRBV5-4 and TRBJ1-1): ETGVTQSPTHLIKTRGQQVTLRCSSQSGHNTVSWYQQALGQGPQFIFQYYREEENGRGNFPPRFSGLQFPNYSSELNVNALELDDSALYLCASSLKTGMNTEAFFGQGTRLTVV.

V usage is TRBV7-2 and J usage is TRBJ2-3, with D perhaps TRBD2 (6 bases). Germline CDR1 and CDR2: SGHTA and FQGNSA. V gave up 4 bases and J gave up 3 bases, with 20 bases separating them. This CDR3 has 17 amino acids. The CDR3, as DNA: TGTGCCAGCAGCTCTCGTGGGTGGGGGGTTGAAACAGATACGCAGTATTTT. It is translated as CASSSRGWGVETDTQYF.

In the case of this clone: One end of the junction fails to match germline, which may point to a read error. The chain is built from TRBV7-8 and TRBJ1-4; D gene uncertain. The CDR3 sequence is 13 residues long. The germline V gene encodes CDR1 SGHVS and CDR2 FQNEAQ. CDR3 sequence reads: CASSLRTNENLFF. CDR3 DNA sequence: TGTGCCAGCAGCTTGCGTACTAATGAAAACCTGTTTTTT.

The V gene is TRBV6-5, the J gene TRBJ2-7, with 8 bases matching TRBD1. This CDR3 is built from 15 residues. V lost 5 bases and J lost 5; bases outside the gene matches: 11. Germline assignment: CDR1 MNHEY and CDR2 SVGAGI. CDR3 sequence (DNA): TGTGCCAGCAGTGCTTCTTCCGACAGGGGCCACGAGCAGTACTTC. Encoded protein: CASSASSDRGHEQYF.

The chain employs TRBV29-1 and TRBJ2-3; 10 bases line up with TRBD2. CDR1 is SQVTM, CDR2 ANQGSEA, per germline. This CDR3 comprises 14 residues. Losses at the gene ends were 5 bases for V and 2 bases for J; bases not matched to a gene: 4. This CDR3 is CSVTSGVTTDTQYF. The CDR3 DNA is TGCAGCGTTACTAGCGGGGTTACCACAGATACGCAGTATTTT.

This chain uses TRBV5-1 with TRBJ2-1, with 8 bases identical to TRBD2. This CDR3 has 17 residues. Looked up from germline, CDR1 is SGHRS and CDR2 is YFSETQ. V trimming: 4 bases; J trimming: 0 bases; junction bases outside the gene matches: 9. The CDR3 reads CASSVTSGLSSYNEQFF. Here the CDR3 DNA reads TGCGCCAGCAGCGTAACTAGCGGTCTGAGCTCCTACAATGAGCAGTTCTTC.

V is TRBV2 and J is TRBJ2-1; 16 positions agree with TRBD2. The V gene's germline CDR1 is SNHLY and CDR2 FYNNEI. V shed 8 bases, J shed 2 bases, and the junction held 3 bases outside the gene matches. The CDR3 consists of 16 residues. DNA for the CDR3: TGTGCCAGCTCGGGACTAGCGGGGGGGCCCTACAATGAGCAGTTCTTC. The encoded protein is CASSGLAGGPYNEQFF.

V usage is TRBV20-1 and J usage is TRBJ1-2, with D tentatively TRBD1 (5 bases). The V gene lost 3 bases and the J gene lost 8 bases, with 10 bases spanning the gap. The germline V gene has CDR1 DFQATT and CDR2 SNEGSKA (reference sequence). The CDR3 totals 11 residues. This chain's CDR3 is CSASFGGGYTF. In nucleotides, the CDR3 is TGCAGTGCTAGTTTCGGGGGAGGCTACACCTTC.

In its sample, this clone was seen once. CDR3 in DNA: TGTGCCAGCAGCAAAGTAAGGAAGTCGTTGCGGGAAAAACTGTTTTTT. Amino acid sequence: CASSKVRKSLREKLFF. V and J are TRBV21-1 and TRBJ1-4. TRBV21-1 is a listed pseudogene. The CDR3 is made up of 16 amino acids.